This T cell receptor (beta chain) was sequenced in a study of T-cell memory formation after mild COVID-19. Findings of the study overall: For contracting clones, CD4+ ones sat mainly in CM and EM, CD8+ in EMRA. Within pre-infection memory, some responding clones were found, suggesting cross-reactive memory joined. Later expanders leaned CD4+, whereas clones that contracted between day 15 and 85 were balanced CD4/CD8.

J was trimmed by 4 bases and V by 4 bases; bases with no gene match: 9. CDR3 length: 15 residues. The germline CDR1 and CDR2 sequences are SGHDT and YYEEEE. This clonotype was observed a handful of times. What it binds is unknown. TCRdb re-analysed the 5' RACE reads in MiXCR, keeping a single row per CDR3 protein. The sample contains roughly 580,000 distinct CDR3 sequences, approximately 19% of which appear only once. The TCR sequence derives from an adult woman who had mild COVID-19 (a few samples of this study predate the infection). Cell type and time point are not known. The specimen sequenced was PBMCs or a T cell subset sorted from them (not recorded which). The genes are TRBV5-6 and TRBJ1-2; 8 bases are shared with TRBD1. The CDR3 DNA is TGTGCCAGCAGCCCACAGAGGACAGGGCCCTATGGCTACACCTTC. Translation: CASSPQRTGPYGYTF.